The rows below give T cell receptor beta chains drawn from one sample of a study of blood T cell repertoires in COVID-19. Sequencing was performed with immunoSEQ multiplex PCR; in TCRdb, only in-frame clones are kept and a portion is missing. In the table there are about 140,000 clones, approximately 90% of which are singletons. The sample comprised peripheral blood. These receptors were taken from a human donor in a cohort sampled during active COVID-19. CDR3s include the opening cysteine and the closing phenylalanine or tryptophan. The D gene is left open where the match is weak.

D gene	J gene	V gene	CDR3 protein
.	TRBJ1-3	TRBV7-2	CASSLVGGNSGNTIYF
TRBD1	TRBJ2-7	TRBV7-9	CASSKAGTGGYEQYF
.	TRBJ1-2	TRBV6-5	CASSINRNYGYTF
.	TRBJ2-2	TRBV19	CASSIRFGVNTGELFF
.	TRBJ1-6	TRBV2	CASTLGHSSYNSPLHF
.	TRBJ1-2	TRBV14	CASSQGLIPRRGYTF
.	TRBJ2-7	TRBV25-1	CASSEGGLSYEQYF
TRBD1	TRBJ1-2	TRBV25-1	CASRPRTGAFGYGYTF
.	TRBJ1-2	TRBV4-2	CASSQERRAVYGYTF
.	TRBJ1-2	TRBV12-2	CASRLAGVSYTF
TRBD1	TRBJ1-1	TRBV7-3	CASSLRDSTEAFF
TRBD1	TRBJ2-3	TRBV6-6	CASHYNRGPTDTQYF
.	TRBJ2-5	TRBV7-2	CASSPDYGIWETQYF
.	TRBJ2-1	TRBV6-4	CASSDGAGALNEQFF
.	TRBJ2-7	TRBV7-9	CASSFQAAYEQYF
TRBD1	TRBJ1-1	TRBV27	CASRSRGKGGTEAFF
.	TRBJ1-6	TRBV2	CASSEGGGDSPLHF
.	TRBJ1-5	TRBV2	CASSEWRGSLYNQPQHF
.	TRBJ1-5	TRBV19	CASTPGYQPQHF
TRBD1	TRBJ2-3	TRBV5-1	CASSSAGQGASDTQYF
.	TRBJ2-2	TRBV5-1	CASSLAQGLGELFF
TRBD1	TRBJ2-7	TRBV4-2	CASSQGQGSYEQYF
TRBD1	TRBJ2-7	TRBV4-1	CASSQDPGTGVYEQYF
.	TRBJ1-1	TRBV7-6	CASSFSDRRDTEAFF
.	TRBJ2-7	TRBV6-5	CASSNSPYEQYF
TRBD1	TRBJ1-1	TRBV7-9	CASSPGQMNTEAFF
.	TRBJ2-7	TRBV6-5	CASSYFGEEYF
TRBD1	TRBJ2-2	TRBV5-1	CASSIGTGGGWTGELFF
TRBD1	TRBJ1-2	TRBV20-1	CSAWTGFGYTF
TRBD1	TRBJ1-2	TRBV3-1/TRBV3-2	CASSQGTGGFDNYGYTF
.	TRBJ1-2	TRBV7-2	CASRRVWDYGYTF
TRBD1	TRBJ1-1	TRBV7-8	CASSLLGGQVNTEAFF
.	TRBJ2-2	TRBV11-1	CASSSRGYTGELFF
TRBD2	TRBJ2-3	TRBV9	CASSVAPLAGGGDTQYF
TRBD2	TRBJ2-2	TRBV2	CASSEFFGGAGGELFF
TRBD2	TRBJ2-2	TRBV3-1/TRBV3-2	CASSQGGGTRDTGELFF
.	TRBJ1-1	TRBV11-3	CASSSDSRTEAFF
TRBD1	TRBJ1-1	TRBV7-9	CASSSLDREAAEAFF
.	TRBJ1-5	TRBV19	CASQAQVGQPQHF
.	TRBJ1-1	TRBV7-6	CASSLVVGGGTEAFF
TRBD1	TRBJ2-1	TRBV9	CASSLGQGHNEQFF
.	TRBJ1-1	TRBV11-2	CASSFSQNTEAFF
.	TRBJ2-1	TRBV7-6	CASSSYPLPSNEQFF
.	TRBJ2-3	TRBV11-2	CASSPSTDTQYF
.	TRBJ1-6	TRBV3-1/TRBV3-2	CASSLTQGPLHF
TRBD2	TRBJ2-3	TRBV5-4	CASSFSGGGDTQYF
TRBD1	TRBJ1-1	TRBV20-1	CSASRGGPRTEAFF
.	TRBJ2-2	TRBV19	CASSAPLELNTGELFF
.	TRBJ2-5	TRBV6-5	CASSYVSKETQYF
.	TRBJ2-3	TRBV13	CASSSTSTDTQYF
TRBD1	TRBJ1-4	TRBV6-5	CASSYGQGTHEKLFF
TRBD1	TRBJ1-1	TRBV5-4	CASIGTANTEAFF
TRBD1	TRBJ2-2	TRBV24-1	CATSAGQGNSGELFF
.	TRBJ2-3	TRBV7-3	CASSLTVGRGGTDTQYF
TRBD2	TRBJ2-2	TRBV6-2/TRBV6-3	CASSLAGAYTGELFF
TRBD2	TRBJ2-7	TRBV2	CASGRDYRSYEQYF
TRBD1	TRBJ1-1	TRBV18	CASSLGTGGTNTEAFF